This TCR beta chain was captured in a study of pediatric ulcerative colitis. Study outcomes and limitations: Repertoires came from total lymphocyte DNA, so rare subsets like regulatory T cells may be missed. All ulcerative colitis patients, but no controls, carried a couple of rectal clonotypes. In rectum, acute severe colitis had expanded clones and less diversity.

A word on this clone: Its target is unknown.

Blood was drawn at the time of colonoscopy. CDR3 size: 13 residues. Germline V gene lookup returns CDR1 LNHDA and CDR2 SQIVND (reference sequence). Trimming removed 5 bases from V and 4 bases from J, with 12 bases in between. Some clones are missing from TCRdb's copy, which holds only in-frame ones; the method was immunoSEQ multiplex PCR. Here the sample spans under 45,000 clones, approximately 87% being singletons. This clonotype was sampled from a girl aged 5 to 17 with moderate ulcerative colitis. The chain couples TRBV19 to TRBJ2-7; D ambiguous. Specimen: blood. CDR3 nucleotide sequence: TGTGCCAGTAGTTGGTCGGACCCATACGAGCAGTACTTC. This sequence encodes CASSWSDPYEQYF.